Below, 22 T cell receptor beta chains from the same sample are listed, as sequenced in a study of blood T cell repertoires in COVID-19. Sequencing used immunoSEQ multiplex PCR; TCRdb keeps in-frame clones, though not all of them. The sample yields roughly 100,000 clones, 92% seen once. The specimen sequenced was peripheral blood. These receptors were obtained from a woman in her forties or fifties with COVID-19, enrolled during active disease.

The rearrangement links TRBV13 to TRBJ1-2; D may be TRBD1 (5 bases). Germline V gives CDR1 PRHDT, CDR2 FYEKMQ (reference sequence). V was cut by 1 base and J by 2 bases, with 8 bases left in between. The CDR3 length is 14 residues. DNA of the CDR3: TGTGCCAGCAGCTTAGCGGGGGAAAACTATGGCTACACCTTC. Protein product: CASSLAGENYGYTF.

J is TRBJ2-4 and V is TRBV29-1; 7 bases align to TRBD1. V gave up 4 bases and J gave up 1 base; unmatched junction bases: 1. CDR3 length: 13 amino acids. Per germline, CDR1 SQVTM and CDR2 ANQGSEA. The CDR3 bases are TGCAGCGTTGCACAGGGGGCCAAAAACATTCAGTACTTC. It codes for CSVAQGAKNIQYF.

This rearrangement joins TRBV21-1 to TRBJ1-2; no DNA check was done on the table's D call, TRBD1. TRBV21-1 is shown as a pseudogene. The CDR3 has 19 amino acids. The CDR3 here is CASSKNGKGNSTANYGYTF. The CDR3, as DNA: TGTGCCAGCAGCAAAAACGGAAAGGGGAACAGTACGGCTAACTATGGCTACACCTTC.

The V call is TRBV21-1, the J call TRBJ1-2; the table's D call of TRBD1 was not tested on the DNA. TRBV21-1 is termed a pseudogene. The CDR3 has 15 amino acids. Here the CDR3 DNA reads TGTGCCAGCAGCACTCCGGGACAGATTAACTATGGCTACACCTTC. It codes for CASSTPGQINYGYTF.

The chain combines TRBV5-1 with TRBJ1-3; unclear D gene. This CDR3 spans 13 amino acids. Trimming shortened V by 3 bases and J by 4 bases, and 8 bases separated the two germline ends. Germline-derived CDR1 and CDR2 are SGHRS and YFSETQ. The CDR3 sequence: CASSSLQGNTIYF. In DNA form, the CDR3 reads TGCGCCAGCAGCTCCTTACAGGGAAACACCATATATTTT.

The V call is TRBV28, the J call TRBJ1-5, with D possibly matching TRBD1 (6 bases). V was shortened by 5 bases and J by 3 bases, with 14 bases between the two germline ends. CDR1 and CDR2 from the germline V gene are MDHEN and SYDVKM. There are 15 residues in the CDR3. The CDR3, as DNA: TGTGCCAGCAGTCAGACCGGGACACTCAATCAGCCCCAGCATTTT. Its translation: CASSQTGTLNQPQHF.

The CDR3 reads CAIRPGTGDEKLFF. The CDR3, as DNA: TGTGCCATCAGACCCGGGACAGGGGATGAAAAACTGTTTTTT. The V gene is TRBV10-3, the J gene TRBJ1-4; TRBD1 agrees at 10 bases. The CDR3 consists of 14 residues. Germline V lookup: CDR1 ENHRY, CDR2 SYGVKD. V gave up 6 bases and J gave up 6 bases; unmatched junction bases: 4.

The chain has TRBV6-2 or TRBV6-3 and TRBJ1-4; TRBD1 matches 9 bases. Per germline, CDR1 MNHEY and CDR2 SVGEGT. Losses at the gene ends were 4 bases for V and 8 bases for J; bases not matched to a gene: 5. The CDR3 is made up of 14 amino acids. The CDR3 here is CASSSGTGKEKLFF. CDR3 nucleotides: TGTGCCAGCAGTTCCGGGACAGGGAAAGAAAAACTGTTTTTT.

The chain uses TRBV5-1 and TRBJ1-1; TRBD1 agrees at 8 bases. The CDR3 runs 17 residues. V lost 4 bases and J lost 0; bases outside the gene matches: 11. Germline values: CDR1 SGHRS, CDR2 YFSETQ. The CDR3 sequence: CASSIGTGAQLNTEAFF. CDR3 bases: TGCGCCAGCAGCATAGGGACAGGCGCTCAGCTGAACACTGAAGCTTTCTTT.

The chain has TRBV9 and TRBJ2-7; no firm D call. This CDR3 spans 14 amino acids. V shed 0 bases and J shed 7 bases, with 14 bases lying between them. Per the germline V gene, CDR1 is SGDLS and CDR2 is YYNGEE. The DNA for the CDR3 is TGTGCCAGCAGCGTAGCGGGTGGCCCCGGGGAGCAGTACTTC. It yields the protein CASSVAGGPGEQYF.

The CDR3: CASSIEGVNEQFF. The DNA of the CDR3 is TGTGCCAGTAGTATAGAGGGAGTGAATGAGCAGTTCTTC. The V and J genes are TRBV19 and TRBJ2-1; D may be TRBD2 (5 bases). V was shortened by 0 bases and J by 7 bases, with 7 bases between the two germline ends. The CDR3 is 13 amino acids. Germline-derived CDR1 and CDR2 are LNHDA and SQIVND (reference sequence).

The CDR3 sequence is CSASRQGYDTEAFF. The DNA of the CDR3 is TGCAGTGCCAGTCGACAGGGATACGACACTGAAGCTTTCTTT. V is TRBV20-1 and J is TRBJ1-1, with 7 nucleotides matching TRBD1. Germline lookup yields CDR1 DFQATT and CDR2 SNEGSKA (reference sequence). This CDR3 region has 14 residues. V was clipped by 6 bases and J by 3 bases; unmatched bases: 10.

The rearrangement uses TRBV4-3 and TRBJ1-5, with D unresolved. Per germline, CDR1 LGHNA and CDR2 YSLEER. Trimming shortened V by 0 bases and J by 3 bases, and 3 bases separated the two germline ends. The CDR3 contains 13 residues. The CDR3: CASSQDSNQPQHF. CDR3 DNA sequence: TGCGCCAGCAGCCAAGACTCCAATCAGCCCCAGCATTTT.

In DNA form, the CDR3 reads TGTGCCAGCAGTGTTCAGGGGTGGGGGACTGAAGCTTTCTTT. It is translated as CASSVQGWGTEAFF. This chain links TRBV25-1 with TRBJ1-1; D may be TRBD1 (6 bases). The CDR3 runs to 14 residues. V gave up 4 bases and J gave up 5 bases, with 14 bases separating them. From germline, CDR1 is MGHDK and CDR2 SYGVNS.

The chain recombines TRBV24-1 with TRBJ2-7; 10 nucleotides match TRBD1. The CDR3 sequence is 18 residues long. Germline values: CDR1 KGHDR, CDR2 SFDVKD. The J segment lost 7 bases and the V segment lost 6 bases, leaving 20 bases of the junction unmatched. CDR3 amino acids: CATSSRTGGKAVSGEQYV. The CDR3 DNA is TGTGCCACCAGTTCCCGGACAGGGGGAAAGGCCGTTTCAGGGGAGCAGTACGTC.

V usage is TRBV7-9 and J usage is TRBJ1-6; TRBD1 is a possible D gene (5 bases). This CDR3 comprises 15 residues. Trimming removed 5 bases from V and 10 bases from J, with 18 bases in between. Germline values: CDR1 SEHNR, CDR2 FQNEAQ (reference sequence). The CDR3 DNA is TGTGCCAGCAGCCTTGGCCGGGAGGGGTGGTCACCCCTCCACTTT. This encodes CASSLGREGWSPLHF.

V is TRBV21-1 and J is TRBJ1-2; the DNA was not used to check the table's D call, TRBD1. TRBV21-1 is marked as a pseudogene. The CDR3 runs to 16 residues. The chain's CDR3 is CASSKPTREQGYGYTF. CDR3 in DNA: TGTGCCAGCAGCAAACCTACCAGAGAACAGGGCTATGGCTACACCTTC.

The chain carries TRBV11-2 and TRBJ1-3, with a tentative D call TRBD1 (6 bases). This CDR3 is built from 17 residues. Between the trimmed V and J ends, which lost 0 bases and 2 bases, there was a span of 14 bases. Germline V gene sequence: CDR1 SGHAT, CDR2 FQNNGV. In DNA, the CDR3 is TGTGCCAGCAGCTTAGAGGGTCAGGGGCGCCCTGGAAACACCATATATTTT. It is translated as CASSLEGQGRPGNTIYF.

The chain carries TRBV11-2 and TRBJ1-1; possible D gene TRBD1, 5 bases. V was pared by 5 bases and J by 4 bases, with 8 bases between. Germline V gene data show CDR1 as SGHAT and CDR2 as FQNNGV. CDR3 length equals 12 residues. CDR3 sequence reads: CASSIRGTEAFF. The CDR3 DNA sequence: TGTGCCAGCAGCATAAGGGGCACTGAAGCTTTCTTT.

The rearrangement joins TRBV4-3 to TRBJ1-4, with a tentative D call TRBD1 (5 bases). Per germline, CDR1 LGHNA and CDR2 YSLEER. This CDR3 region has 18 residues. V was trimmed by 0 bases and J by 0 bases, leaving 14 bases between them. CDR3 sequence reads: CASSQDLPRGTTNEKLFF. The CDR3 DNA is TGCGCCAGCAGCCAAGATCTACCTAGGGGTACAACTAATGAAAAACTGTTTTTT.

The chain uses TRBV29-1 and TRBJ1-5; D gene unclear. The CDR3 is made up of 12 amino acids. Germline-derived CDR1 and CDR2 are SQVTM and ANQGSEA. Trimming stripped 4 bases from V and 3 bases from J, with 7 bases between. CDR3 bases: TGCAGCGTTGGAGGGTACAATCAGCCCCAGCATTTT. As protein: CSVGGYNQPQHF.

The chain couples TRBV5-6 to TRBJ2-6, with D uncertain. Germline assignment: CDR1 SGHDT and CDR2 YYEEEE. V lost 0 bases and J lost 0, with 10 bases in between. The CDR3 contains 17 residues. This CDR3 is CASSLGAPSSGANVLTF. CDR3 nucleotide sequence: TGTGCCAGCAGCTTGGGGGCCCCGAGCTCTGGGGCCAACGTCCTGACTTTC.